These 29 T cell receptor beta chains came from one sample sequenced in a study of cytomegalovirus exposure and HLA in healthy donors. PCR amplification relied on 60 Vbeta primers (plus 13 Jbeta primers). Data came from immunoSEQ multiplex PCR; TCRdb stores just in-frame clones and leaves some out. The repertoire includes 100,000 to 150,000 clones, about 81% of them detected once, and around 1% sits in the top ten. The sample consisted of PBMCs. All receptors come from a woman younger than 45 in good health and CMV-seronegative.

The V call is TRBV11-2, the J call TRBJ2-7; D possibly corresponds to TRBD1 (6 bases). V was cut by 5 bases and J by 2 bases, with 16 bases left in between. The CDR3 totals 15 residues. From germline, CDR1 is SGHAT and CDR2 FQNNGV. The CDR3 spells CASSLAGGITYEQYF. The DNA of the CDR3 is TGTGCCAGCAGCCTGGCTGGGGGCATCACCTACGAGCAGTACTTC.

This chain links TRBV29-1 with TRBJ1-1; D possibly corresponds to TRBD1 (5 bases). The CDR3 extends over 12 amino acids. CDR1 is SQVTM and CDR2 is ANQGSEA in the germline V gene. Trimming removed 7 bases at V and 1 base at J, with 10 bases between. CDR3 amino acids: CSGGTGNTEAFF. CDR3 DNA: TGCAGCGGGGGTACAGGGAACACTGAAGCTTTCTTT.

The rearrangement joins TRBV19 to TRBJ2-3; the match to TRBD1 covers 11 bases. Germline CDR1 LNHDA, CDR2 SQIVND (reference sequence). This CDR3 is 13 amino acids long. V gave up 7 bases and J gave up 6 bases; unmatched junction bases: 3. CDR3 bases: TGTGCCAGTATGGACAGGGGGCCGGATACGCAGTATTTT. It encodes CASMDRGPDTQYF.

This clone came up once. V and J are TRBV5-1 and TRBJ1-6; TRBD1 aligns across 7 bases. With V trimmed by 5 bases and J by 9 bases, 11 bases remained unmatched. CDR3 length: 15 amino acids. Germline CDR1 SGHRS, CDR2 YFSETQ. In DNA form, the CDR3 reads TGCGCCAGCAGACCCGGACAGGTTTCAGGTTCACCCCTCCACTTT. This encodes CASRPGQVSGSPLHF.

In DNA, the CDR3 is TGTGCCAGCAGTGGGGACAGTCCCACAGATACGCAGTATTTT. This encodes CASSGDSPTDTQYF. V usage is TRBV6-5 and J usage is TRBJ2-3, with 7 bases matching TRBD1. The ends lost 5 bases at V and 2 bases at J; junction bases unmatched: 4. CDR1 is MNHEY, CDR2 SVGAGI, per germline. The CDR3 has 14 residues.

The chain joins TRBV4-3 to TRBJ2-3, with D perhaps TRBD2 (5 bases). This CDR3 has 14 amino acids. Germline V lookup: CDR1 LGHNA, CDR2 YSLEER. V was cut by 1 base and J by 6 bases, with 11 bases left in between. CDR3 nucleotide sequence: TGCGCCAGCAGCCAAGGTTCGGGATCGGATACGCAGTATTTT. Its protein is CASSQGSGSDTQYF.

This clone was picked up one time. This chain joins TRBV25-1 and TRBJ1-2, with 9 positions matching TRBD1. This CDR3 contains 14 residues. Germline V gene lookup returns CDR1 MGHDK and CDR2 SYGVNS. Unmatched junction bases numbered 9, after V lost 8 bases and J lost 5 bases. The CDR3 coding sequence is TGTGCCAGCTTAGAGAGGGACAGGGAGTATGGCTACACCTTC. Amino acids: CASLERDREYGYTF.

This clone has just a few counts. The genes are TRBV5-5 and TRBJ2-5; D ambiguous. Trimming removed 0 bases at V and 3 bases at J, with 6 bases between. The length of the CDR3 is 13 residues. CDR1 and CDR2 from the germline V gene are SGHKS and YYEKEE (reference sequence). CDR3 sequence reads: CASSLGGKETQYF. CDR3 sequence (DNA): TGTGCCAGCAGCTTGGGCGGCAAAGAGACCCAGTACTTC.

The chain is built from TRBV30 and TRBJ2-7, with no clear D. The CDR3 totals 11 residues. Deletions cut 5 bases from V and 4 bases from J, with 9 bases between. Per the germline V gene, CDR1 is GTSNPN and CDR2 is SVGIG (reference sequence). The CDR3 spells CAWGSRYEQYF. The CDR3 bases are TGTGCCTGGGGGTCTAGGTACGAGCAGTACTTC.

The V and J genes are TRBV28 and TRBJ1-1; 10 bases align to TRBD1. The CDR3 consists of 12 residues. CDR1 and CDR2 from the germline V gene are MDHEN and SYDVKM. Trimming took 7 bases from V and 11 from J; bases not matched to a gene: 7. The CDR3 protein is CASTGTGEVAFF. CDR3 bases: TGTGCCAGCACCGGGACAGGGGAGGTGGCTTTCTTT.

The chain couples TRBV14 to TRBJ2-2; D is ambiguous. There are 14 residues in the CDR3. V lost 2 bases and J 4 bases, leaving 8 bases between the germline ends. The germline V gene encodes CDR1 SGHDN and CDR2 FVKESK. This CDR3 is CASSQRVITGELFF. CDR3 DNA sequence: TGTGCCAGCAGCCAACGGGTGATCACCGGGGAGCTGTTTTTT.

For the CDR3, the DNA is TGTGCCAGCAGCAAAGGGATCACCCGGGGGACAGGGGCCAAAAGATCTGGAAACACCATATATTTT. Amino acids: CASSKGITRGTGAKRSGNTIYF. J is TRBJ1-3 and V is TRBV21-1; the table's TRBD1 call for D was not verified on the DNA. TRBV21-1 has pseudogene status. CDR3 length: 22 amino acids.

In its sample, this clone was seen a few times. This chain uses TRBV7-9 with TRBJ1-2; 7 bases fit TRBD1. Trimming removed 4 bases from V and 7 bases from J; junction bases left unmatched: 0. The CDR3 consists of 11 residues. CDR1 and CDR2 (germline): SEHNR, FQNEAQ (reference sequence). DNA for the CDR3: TGTGCCAGCAGCTACAGGGGTGGCTACACCTTC. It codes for CASSYRGGYTF.

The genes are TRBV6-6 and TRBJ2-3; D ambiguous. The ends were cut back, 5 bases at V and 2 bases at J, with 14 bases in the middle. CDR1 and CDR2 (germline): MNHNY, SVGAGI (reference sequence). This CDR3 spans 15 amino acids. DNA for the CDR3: TGTGCCAGCAGTCCGACACCCGGTTCCACAGATACGCAGTATTTT. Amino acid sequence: CASSPTPGSTDTQYF.

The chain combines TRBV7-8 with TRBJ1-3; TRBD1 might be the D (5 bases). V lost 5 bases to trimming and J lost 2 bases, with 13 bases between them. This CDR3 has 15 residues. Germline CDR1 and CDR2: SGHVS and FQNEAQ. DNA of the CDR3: TGTGCCAGCAGCCATGGGACTTCCCCTGGAAACACCATATATTTT. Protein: CASSHGTSPGNTIYF. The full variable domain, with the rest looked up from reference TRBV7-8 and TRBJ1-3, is GAGVSQSPRYKVAKRGQDVALRCDPISGHVSLFWYQQALGQGPEFLTYFQNEAQLDKSGLPSDRFFAERPEGSVSTLKIQRTQQEDSAVYLCASSHGTSPGNTIYFGEGSWLTVV.

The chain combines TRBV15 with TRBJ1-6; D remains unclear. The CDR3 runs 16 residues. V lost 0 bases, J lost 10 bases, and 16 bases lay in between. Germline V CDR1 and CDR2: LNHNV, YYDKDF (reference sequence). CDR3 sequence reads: CATSRDLAPSLSPLHF. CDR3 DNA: TGTGCCACCAGCAGAGATCTGGCCCCTTCACTATCACCCCTCCACTTT.

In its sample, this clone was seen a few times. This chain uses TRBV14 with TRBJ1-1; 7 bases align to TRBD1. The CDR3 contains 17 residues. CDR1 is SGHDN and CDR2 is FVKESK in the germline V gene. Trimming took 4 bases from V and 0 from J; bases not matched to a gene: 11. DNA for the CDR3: TGTGCCAGCAGCCTTCCTATCCGACAGGGTATGAACACTGAAGCTTTCTTT. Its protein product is CASSLPIRQGMNTEAFF.

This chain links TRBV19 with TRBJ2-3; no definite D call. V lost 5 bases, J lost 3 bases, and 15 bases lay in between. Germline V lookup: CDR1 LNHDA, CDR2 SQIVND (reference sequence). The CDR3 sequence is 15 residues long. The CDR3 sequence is CASSQSSRTTDTQYF. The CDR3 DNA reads TGTGCCAGTAGTCAGTCTTCTAGAACGACAGATACGCAGTATTTT.

Written as DNA, the CDR3 is TGTGCCATCAGTGAGTCTAGCGGGAGGGCAGGAAATGAGCAGTTCTTC. The encoded protein is CAISESSGRAGNEQFF. The gene calls are TRBV10-3 and TRBJ2-1, with 11 bases lining up with TRBD2. The CDR3 length is 16 residues. J was trimmed by 7 bases and V by 0 bases; bases with no gene match: 5. The V gene's germline CDR1 is ENHRY and CDR2 SYGVKD.

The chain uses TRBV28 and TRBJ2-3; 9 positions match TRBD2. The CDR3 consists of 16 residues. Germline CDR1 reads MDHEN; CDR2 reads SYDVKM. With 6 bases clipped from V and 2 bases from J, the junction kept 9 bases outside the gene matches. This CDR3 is CASRVWLAGHTDTQYF. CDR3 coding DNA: TGTGCCAGCAGGGTTTGGCTAGCGGGGCACACAGATACGCAGTATTTT.

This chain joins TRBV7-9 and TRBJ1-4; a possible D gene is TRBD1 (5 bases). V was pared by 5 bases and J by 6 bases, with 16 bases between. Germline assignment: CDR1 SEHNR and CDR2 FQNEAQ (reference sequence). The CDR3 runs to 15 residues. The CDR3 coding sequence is TGTGCCAGCAGCCCCGGGACTCCCTGGGATGAAAAACTGTTTTTT. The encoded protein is CASSPGTPWDEKLFF.

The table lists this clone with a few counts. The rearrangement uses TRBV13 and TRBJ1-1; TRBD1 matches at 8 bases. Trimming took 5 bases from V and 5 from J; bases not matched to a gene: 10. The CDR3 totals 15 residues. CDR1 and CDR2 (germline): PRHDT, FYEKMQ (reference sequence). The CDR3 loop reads CASSHVSTGVTEAFF. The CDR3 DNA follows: TGTGCCAGCAGCCACGTCTCGACAGGGGTAACTGAAGCTTTCTTT.

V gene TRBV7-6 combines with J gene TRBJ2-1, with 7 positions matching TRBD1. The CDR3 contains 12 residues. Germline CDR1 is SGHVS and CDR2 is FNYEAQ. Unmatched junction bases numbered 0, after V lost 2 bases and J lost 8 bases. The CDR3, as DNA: TGTGCCAGCAGCTTACAGGGGGATGAGCAGTTCTTC. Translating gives CASSLQGDEQFF.

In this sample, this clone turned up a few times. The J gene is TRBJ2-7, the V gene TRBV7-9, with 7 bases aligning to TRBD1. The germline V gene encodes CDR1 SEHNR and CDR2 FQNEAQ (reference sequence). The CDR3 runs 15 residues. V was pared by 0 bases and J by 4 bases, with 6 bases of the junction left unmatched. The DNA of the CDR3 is TGTGCCAGCAGCTTAGCCGAGGTACAGGGGTACGAGCAGTACTTC. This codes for CASSLAEVQGYEQYF.

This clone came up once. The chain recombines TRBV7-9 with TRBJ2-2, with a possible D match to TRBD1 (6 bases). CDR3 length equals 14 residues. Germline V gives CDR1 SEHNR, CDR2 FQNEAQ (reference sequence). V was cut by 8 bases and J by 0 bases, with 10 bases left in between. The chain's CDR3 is CASGGRSNTGELFF. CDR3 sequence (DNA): TGTGCCAGCGGGGGCAGGTCGAACACCGGGGAGCTGTTTTTT.

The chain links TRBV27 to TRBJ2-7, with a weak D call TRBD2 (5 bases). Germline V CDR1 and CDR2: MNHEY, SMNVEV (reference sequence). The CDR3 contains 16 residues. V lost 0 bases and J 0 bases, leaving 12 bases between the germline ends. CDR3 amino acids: CASSLSAGESSYEQYF. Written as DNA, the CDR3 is TGTGCCAGCAGTTTATCGGCCGGGGAAAGCTCCTACGAGCAGTACTTC.

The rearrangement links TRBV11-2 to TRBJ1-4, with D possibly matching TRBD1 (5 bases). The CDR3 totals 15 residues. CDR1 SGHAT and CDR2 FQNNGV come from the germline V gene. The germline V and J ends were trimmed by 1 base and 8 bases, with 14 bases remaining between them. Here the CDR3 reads CASSLVAGFNEKLFF. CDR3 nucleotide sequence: TGTGCCAGCAGCTTAGTTGCAGGGTTTAACGAAAAACTGTTTTTT.

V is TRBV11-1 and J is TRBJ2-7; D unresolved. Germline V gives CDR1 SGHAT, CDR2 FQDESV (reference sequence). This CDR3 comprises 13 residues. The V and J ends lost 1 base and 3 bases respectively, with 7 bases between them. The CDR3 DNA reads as TGTGCCAGCAGCTTAGGAGCAGGCTACGAGCAGTACTTC. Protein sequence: CASSLGAGYEQYF.

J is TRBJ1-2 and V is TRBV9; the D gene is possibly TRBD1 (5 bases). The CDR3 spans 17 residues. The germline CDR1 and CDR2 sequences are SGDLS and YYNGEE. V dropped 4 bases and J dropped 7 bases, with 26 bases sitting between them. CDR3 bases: TGTGCCAGCAGCACCCACCCTATTGGGGGGAGGCTGGGTGGCTACACCTTC. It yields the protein CASSTHPIGGRLGGYTF.